What follows are 8 T cell receptor beta chains derived from one specimen sequenced in a study of glioma-infiltrating T cells after dendritic cell vaccination. Profiled with immunoSEQ multiplex PCR; TCRdb holds only in-frame clones, not every one. The table lists around 32,000 clones, 85% to 95% of them singletons, with around 2.2% in the top ten. The sequences come from blood, collected before dendritic cell vaccination. Receptor source: a human donor with glioblastoma.

V and J are TRBV6-5 and TRBJ2-7; 7 bases are shared with TRBD1. Unmatched junction bases numbered 6, after V lost 7 bases and J lost 0 bases. Per the germline V gene, CDR1 is MNHEY and CDR2 is SVGAGI. This CDR3 region has 14 residues. The CDR3 nucleotides read TGTGCCAGCAAGGGGGCATGGAGCTCCTACGAGCAGTACTTC. Translating it yields CASKGAWSSYEQYF.

CDR3 region: CASSFRQGDSYEQYF. In nucleotides, the CDR3 is TGCGCCAGCAGCTTCCGACAGGGAGATTCCTACGAGCAGTACTTC. V is TRBV5-1 and J is TRBJ2-7; 7 positions match TRBD1. The CDR3 runs 15 residues. CDR1 is SGHRS, CDR2 YFSETQ, per germline. V gave up 2 bases and J gave up 1 base; unmatched junction bases: 6.

The rearrangement joins TRBV10-3 to TRBJ2-7; TRBD1 matches 8 bases. The CDR3 runs 16 residues. V lost 3 bases to trimming and J lost 1 base; unmatched junction nucleotides: 8. Germline CDR1 ENHRY, CDR2 SYGVKD. CDR3 amino acids: CAISDPGQGLSYEQYF. CDR3 nucleotides: TGTGCCATCAGTGACCCCGGACAGGGATTGTCCTACGAGCAGTACTTC.

The chain recombines TRBV5-1 with TRBJ2-7; unclear D gene. The CDR3 extends over 12 amino acids. Germline V gene sequence: CDR1 SGHRS, CDR2 YFSETQ. V lost 1 base and J 4 bases, leaving 6 bases between the germline ends. This chain's CDR3 is CASSLTQYEQYF. The CDR3, as DNA: TGCGCCAGCAGCTTGACACAATACGAGCAGTACTTC.

The chain has TRBV6-6 and TRBJ1-1; D may be TRBD1 (5 bases). CDR1 is MNHNY, CDR2 SVGAGI, per germline (reference sequence). This CDR3 contains 14 residues. The V and J ends lost 5 bases and 1 base respectively, with 11 bases between them. CDR3 in DNA: TGTGCCAGCAGTGGGGCAAGAGAGAACACTGAAGCTTTCTTT. Protein sequence: CASSGARENTEAFF.

The chain uses TRBV5-1 and TRBJ2-1; D might be TRBD1 (6 bases). Trimming removed 4 bases at V and 7 bases at J, with 12 bases between. Germline-derived CDR1 and CDR2 are SGHRS and YFSETQ. There are 13 residues in the CDR3. In DNA, the CDR3 is TGCGCCAGCAGCATACAGGGTTTTAATGAGCAGTTCTTC. It yields the protein CASSIQGFNEQFF.

The rearrangement links TRBV7-2 to TRBJ2-2; a weak D match, TRBD2 (6 bases). Trimming left V 1 base short and J 1 base short, with 10 bases between. Germline V gene lookup returns CDR1 SGHTA and CDR2 FQGNSA. The CDR3 runs 16 residues. CDR3: CASSLGGGVNTGELFF. CDR3 DNA: TGTGCCAGCAGCTTAGGCGGCGGGGTGAACACCGGGGAGCTGTTTTTT.

The V call is TRBV19, the J call TRBJ1-5; D ambiguous. Germline CDR1 is LNHDA and CDR2 is SQIVND (reference sequence). Trimming stripped 0 bases from V and 5 bases from J, with 11 bases between. The CDR3 covers 15 residues. DNA for the CDR3: TGTGCCAGTAGTATAGACTTGGCGGACTATCAGCCCCAGCATTTT. As protein: CASSIDLADYQPQHF.